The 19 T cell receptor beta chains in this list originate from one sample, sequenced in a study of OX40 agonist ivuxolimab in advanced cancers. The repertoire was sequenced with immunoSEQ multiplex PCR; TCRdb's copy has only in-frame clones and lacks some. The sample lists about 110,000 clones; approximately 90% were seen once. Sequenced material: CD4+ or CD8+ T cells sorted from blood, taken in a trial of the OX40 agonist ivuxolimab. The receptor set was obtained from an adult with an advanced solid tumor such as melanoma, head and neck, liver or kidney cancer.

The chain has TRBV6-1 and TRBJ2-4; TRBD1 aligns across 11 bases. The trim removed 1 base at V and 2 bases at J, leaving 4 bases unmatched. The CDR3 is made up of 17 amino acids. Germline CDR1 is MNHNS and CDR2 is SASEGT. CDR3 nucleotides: TGTGCCAGCAGTGAAGTTGGGACAGGGGGTACCAAAAACATTCAGTACTTC. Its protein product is CASSEVGTGGTKNIQYF.

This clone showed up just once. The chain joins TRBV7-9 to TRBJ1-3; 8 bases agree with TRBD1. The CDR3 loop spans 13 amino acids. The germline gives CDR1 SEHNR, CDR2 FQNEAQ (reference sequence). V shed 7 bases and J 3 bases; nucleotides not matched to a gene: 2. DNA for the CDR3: TGTGCCAGCAAGACAGGGGTTGGAAACACCATATATTTT. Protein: CASKTGVGNTIYF. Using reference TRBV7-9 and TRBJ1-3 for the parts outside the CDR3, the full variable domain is DTGVSQNPRHKITKRGQNVTFRCDPISEHNRLYWYRQTLGQGPEFLTYFQNEAQLEKSRLLSDRFSAERPKGSFSTLEIQRTEQGDSAMYLCASKTGVGNTIYFGEGSWLTVV.

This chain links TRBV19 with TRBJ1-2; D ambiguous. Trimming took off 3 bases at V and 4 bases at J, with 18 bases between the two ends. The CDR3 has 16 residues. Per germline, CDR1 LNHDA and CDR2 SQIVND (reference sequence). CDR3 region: CASSIQAGSRPYGYTF. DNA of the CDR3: TGTGCCAGTAGTATCCAGGCAGGCTCCCGTCCCTATGGCTACACCTTC. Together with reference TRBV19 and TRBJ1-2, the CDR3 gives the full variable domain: DGGITQSPKYLFRKEGQNVTLSCEQNLNHDAMYWYRQDPGQGLRLIYYSQIVNDFQKGDIAEGYSVSREKKESFPLTVTSAQKNPTAFYLCASSIQAGSRPYGYTFGSGTRLTVV.

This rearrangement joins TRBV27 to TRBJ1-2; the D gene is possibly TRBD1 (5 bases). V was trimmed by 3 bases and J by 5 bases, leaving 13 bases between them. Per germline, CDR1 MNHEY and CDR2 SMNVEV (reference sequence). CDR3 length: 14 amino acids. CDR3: CASSFSREGYGYTF. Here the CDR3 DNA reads TGTGCCAGCAGTTTTAGCAGGGAAGGGTATGGCTACACCTTC.

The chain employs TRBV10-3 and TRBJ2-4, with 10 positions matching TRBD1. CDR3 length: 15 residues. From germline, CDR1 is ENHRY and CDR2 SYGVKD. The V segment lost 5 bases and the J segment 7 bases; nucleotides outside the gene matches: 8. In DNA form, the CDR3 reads TGTGCCATCAGTCCAGACCGACAGGGGGCTAACATTCAGTACTTC. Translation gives CAISPDRQGANIQYF.

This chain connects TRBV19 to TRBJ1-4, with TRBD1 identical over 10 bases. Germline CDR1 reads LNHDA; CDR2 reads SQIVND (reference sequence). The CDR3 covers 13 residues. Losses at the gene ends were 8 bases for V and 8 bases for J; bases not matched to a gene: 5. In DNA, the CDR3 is TGTGCCAGTCGGGACAGGGGTTTCGAAAAACTGTTTTTT. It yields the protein CASRDRGFEKLFF.

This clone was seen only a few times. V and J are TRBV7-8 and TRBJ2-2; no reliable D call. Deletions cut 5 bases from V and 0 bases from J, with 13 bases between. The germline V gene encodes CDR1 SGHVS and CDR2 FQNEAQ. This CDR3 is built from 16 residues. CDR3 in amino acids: CASSPLRIPNTGELFF. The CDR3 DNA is TGTGCCAGCAGCCCTCTTCGGATTCCGAACACCGGGGAGCTGTTTTTT.

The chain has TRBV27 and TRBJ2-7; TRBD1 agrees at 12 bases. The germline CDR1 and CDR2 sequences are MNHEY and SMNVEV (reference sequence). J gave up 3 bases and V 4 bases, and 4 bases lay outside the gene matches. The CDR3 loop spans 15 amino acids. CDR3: CASSSGQGANYEQYF. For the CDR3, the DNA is TGTGCCAGCAGTTCGGGACAGGGGGCGAACTACGAGCAGTACTTC.

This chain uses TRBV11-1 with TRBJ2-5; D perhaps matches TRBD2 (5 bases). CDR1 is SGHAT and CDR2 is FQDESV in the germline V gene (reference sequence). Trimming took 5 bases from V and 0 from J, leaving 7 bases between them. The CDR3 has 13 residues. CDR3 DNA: TGTGCCAGCAGCGGCGGGTACCAAGAGACCCAGTACTTC. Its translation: CASSGGYQETQYF.

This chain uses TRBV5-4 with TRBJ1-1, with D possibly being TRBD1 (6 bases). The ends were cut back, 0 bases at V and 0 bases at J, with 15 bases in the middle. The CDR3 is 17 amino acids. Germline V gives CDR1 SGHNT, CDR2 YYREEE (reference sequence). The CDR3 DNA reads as TGTGCCAGCAGCTTGGGGGTAGGGGGTTCAATGAACACTGAAGCTTTCTTT. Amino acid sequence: CASSLGVGGSMNTEAFF.

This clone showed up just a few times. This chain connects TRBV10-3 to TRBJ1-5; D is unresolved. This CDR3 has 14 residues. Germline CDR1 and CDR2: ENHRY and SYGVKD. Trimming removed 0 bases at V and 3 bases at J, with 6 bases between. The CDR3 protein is CAISESRSNQPQHF. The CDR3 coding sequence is TGTGCCATCAGTGAGTCTAGGTCCAATCAGCCCCAGCATTTT.

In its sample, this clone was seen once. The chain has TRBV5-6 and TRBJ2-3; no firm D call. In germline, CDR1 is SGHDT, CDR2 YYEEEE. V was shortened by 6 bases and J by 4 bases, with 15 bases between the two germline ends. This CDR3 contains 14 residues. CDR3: CASIRQEVSDTQYF. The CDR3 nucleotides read TGTGCCAGCATCAGGCAGGAAGTGTCAGATACGCAGTATTTT.

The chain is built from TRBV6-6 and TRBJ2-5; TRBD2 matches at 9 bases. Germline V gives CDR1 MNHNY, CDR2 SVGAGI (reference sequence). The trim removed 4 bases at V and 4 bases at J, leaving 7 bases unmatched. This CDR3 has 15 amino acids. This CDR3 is CASSSLSGSGETQYF. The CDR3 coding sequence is TGTGCCAGCAGTTCCCTTAGCGGGAGTGGAGAGACCCAGTACTTC.

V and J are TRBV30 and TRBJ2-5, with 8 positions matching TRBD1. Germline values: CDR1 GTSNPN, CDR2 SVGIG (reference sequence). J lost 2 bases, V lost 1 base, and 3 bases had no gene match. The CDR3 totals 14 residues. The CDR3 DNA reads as TGTGCCTGGAGTGCCGGGACAGGACAAGAGACCCAGTACTTC. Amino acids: CAWSAGTGQETQYF.

The CDR3 DNA reads TGTGCCAGCAGCGTTGGAGACAGGAGCTCCACGGGGACCCAGTACTTC. It translates to CASSVGDRSSTGTQYF. The chain employs TRBV9 and TRBJ2-5; tentative D call: TRBD1 (6 bases). Germline V gives CDR1 SGDLS, CDR2 YYNGEE. The germline V and J ends were trimmed by 2 bases and 7 bases, with 21 bases remaining between them. The CDR3 is 16 amino acids.

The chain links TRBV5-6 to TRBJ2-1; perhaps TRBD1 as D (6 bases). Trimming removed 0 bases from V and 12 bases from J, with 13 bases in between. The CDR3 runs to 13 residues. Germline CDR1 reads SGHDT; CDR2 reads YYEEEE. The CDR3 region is CASSLDYGGGQFF. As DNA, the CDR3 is TGTGCCAGCAGCTTGGATTATGGGGGCGGGCAGTTCTTC. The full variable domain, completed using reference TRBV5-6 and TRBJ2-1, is DAGVTQSPTHLIKTRGQQVTLRCSPKSGHDTVSWYQQALGQGPQFIFQYYEEEERQRGNFPDRFSGHQFPNYSSELNVNALLLGDSALYLCASSLDYGGGQFFGPGTRLTVL.

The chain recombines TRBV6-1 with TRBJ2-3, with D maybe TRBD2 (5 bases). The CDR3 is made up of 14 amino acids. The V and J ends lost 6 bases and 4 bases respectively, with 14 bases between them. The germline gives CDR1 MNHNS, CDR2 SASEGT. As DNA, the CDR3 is TGTGCCAGCAGCCTAGCTCGACTCGCAGATACGCAGTATTTT. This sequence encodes CASSLARLADTQYF.

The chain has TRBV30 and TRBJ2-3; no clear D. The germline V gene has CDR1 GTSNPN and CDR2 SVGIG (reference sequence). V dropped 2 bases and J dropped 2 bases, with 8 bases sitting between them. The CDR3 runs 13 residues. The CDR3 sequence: CAWSLANTDTQYF. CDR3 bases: TGTGCCTGGAGTTTGGCTAACACAGATACGCAGTATTTT.

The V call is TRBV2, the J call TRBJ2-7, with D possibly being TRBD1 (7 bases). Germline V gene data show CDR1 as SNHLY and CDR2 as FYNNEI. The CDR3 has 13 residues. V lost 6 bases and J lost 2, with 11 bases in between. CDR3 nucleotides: TGTGCCAGCAGGCGGGGACAGACCTACGAGCAGTACTTC. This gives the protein CASRRGQTYEQYF.